This is a list of T cell receptor beta chains from one sample in a study of vaccination effects on CD4 cells after COVID-19. No antigen has been identified for these receptors. The data were produced by immunoSEQ multiplex PCR, yet TCRdb's version contains in-frame clones alone and is incomplete. The sample consists of approximately 58,000 clones, roughly 80% of them appearing once. The source was CD4+ T cells from PBMCs cultured without peptide, collected before COVID-19 vaccination. These receptors were taken from a human donor who received a COVID-19 vaccine. Each CDR3 is given with its conserved first and last residue. The D gene is left open where the match is weak. Part of the rows lack a size; the others show once, few, many or a class for expanded clones.

>once|TRBV5-1|.|TRBJ1-2
CASSYPGNNYGYTF
>once|TRBV18|TRBD1|TRBJ2-2
CASSRFGTGTGGNTGELFF
>.|TRBV10-1|.|TRBJ1-6
CASSDQPNSPLHF
>.|TRBV19|.|TRBJ1-3
CASSIPGRAKPSGNTIYF
>.|TRBV6-5|.|TRBJ1-3
CASFGISGNTIYF
>.|TRBV18|TRBD1|TRBJ2-1
CASSQEQGMGNEQFF
>.|TRBV23-1|.|TRBJ2-3
CASSPGDTQYF
>few|TRBV6-6|.|TRBJ2-2
CASSPGRNGELFF
>few|TRBV11-1|.|TRBJ1-4
CASSHVAGNEKLFF
>few|TRBV19|.|TRBJ1-2
CATQGSGGYTF
>.|TRBV7-9|.|TRBJ1-2
CASSLGESDGYTF
>.|TRBV18|TRBD1|TRBJ1-1
CASSRTQGEGEAFF
>.|TRBV7-9|.|TRBJ1-1
CASRGMTGNTEAFF
>.|TRBV28|TRBD1|TRBJ1-3
CASSLSLRTGGSGNTIYF
>.|TRBV3-1/TRBV3-2|.|TRBJ2-1
CASSQDGTSSYNEQFF
>.|TRBV5-1|.|TRBJ2-1
CASSSIGVPYYNEQFF
>few|TRBV5-4|.|TRBJ1-2
CASSSQVPGDGYTF
>.|TRBV4-1|TRBD1|TRBJ2-5
CASNRTGQGVVMGETQYF
>.|TRBV19|.|TRBJ1-5
CASSDGNSNQPQHF
>.|TRBV11-2|.|TRBJ1-6
CASSIGASPLHF
>.|TRBV3-1/TRBV3-2|TRBD1|TRBJ2-3
CASSHNSPGGLTDTQYF
>.|TRBV3-1/TRBV3-2|TRBD2|TRBJ2-3
CASSHGSGGAIDTQYF
>.|TRBV7-3|.|TRBJ1-6
CASAVSSYNSPLHF
>.|TRBV24-1|.|TRBJ2-5
CATSDPGRETQYF